Shown below are 20 T cell receptor beta chains from a single sample sequenced in a study of cytomegalovirus exposure and HLA in healthy donors. Vbeta (60) and Jbeta (13) primers were used in the PCR. Clones were read by immunoSEQ multiplex PCR, and TCRdb kept only the in-frame ones, dropping some. The sample contains under 200,000 clones, 75% to 90% of which appear only once. Sample: PBMCs. These receptors all come from a woman aged 18-35 years in good health and CMV-seronegative.

Concerning this clone itself: The junction and the germline gene differ at one end; a read error may be behind it. The chain links TRBV7-9 to TRBJ2-7, with 10 nucleotides matching TRBD1. Germline CDR1 and CDR2: SEHNR and FQNEAQ (reference sequence). CDR3 length equals 12 residues. CDR3 sequence reads: CASSRDRGRWFF. The CDR3 region has the DNA TGTGCCAGCTCCCGGGACAGGGGCCGTTGGTTCTTC.

The table lists this clone with a few counts. The rearrangement links TRBV5-1 to TRBJ2-2, with D possibly TRBD2 on 6 matching bases. Trimming took off 4 bases at V and 7 bases at J, with 14 bases between the two ends. Looked up from germline, CDR1 is SGHRS and CDR2 is YFSETQ. The length of the CDR3 is 14 residues. CDR3 sequence: CASSPMGLGGELFF. The CDR3 nucleotides read TGCGCCAGCAGCCCGATGGGACTCGGCGGGGAGCTGTTTTTT.

The chain couples TRBV5-3 to TRBJ1-2; D may be TRBD1 (5 bases). TRBV5-3 is labeled an ORF, and its function is uncertain. The CDR3 spans 18 residues. The V and J ends lost 2 bases and 2 bases respectively, with 22 bases between them. The CDR3 sequence is CARSFIHRYPPLNYGYTF. Here the CDR3 DNA reads TGTGCCAGAAGCTTCATCCACAGGTACCCTCCTTTGAACTATGGCTACACCTTC.

A remark on this clone: The same CDR3 also results from other DNA sequences found in this sample. The chain couples TRBV27 to TRBJ2-1; 12 positions agree with TRBD1. The germline V gene encodes CDR1 MNHEY and CDR2 SMNVEV (reference sequence). There are 14 residues in the CDR3. V was pared by 6 bases and J by 9 bases, with 6 bases of the junction left unmatched. The CDR3 DNA sequence: TGTGCCAGCAGCTTGGGACAGGGGGCCACTGAGCAGTTCTTC. Amino acids: CASSLGQGATEQFF.

The V gene is TRBV27, the J gene TRBJ2-5, with D uncertain. The J call is in doubt because the DNA end fits TRBJ2-7 better. Germline lookup yields CDR1 MNHEY and CDR2 SMNVEV (reference sequence). CDR3 length: 13 residues. The CDR3 DNA follows: TGTGCCAGCAGTTTGACTGCTAGTTACGAGCAGTACTTC. This codes for CASSLTASYEQYF.

The chain recombines TRBV4-1 with TRBJ1-3; no definite D call. Germline CDR1 MGHRA, CDR2 YSYEKL. The germline V and J ends were trimmed by 1 base and 1 base, with 8 bases remaining between them. This CDR3 comprises 15 residues. The CDR3 sequence is CASSQAGASGNTIYF. The DNA of the CDR3 is TGCGCCAGCAGCCAAGCGGGAGCTTCTGGAAACACCATATATTTT.

This sequence joins TRBV18 and TRBJ1-2; 8 bases align to TRBD1. Germline V gene lookup returns CDR1 KGHSH and CDR2 LQKENI. The V segment lost 3 bases and the J segment 6 bases; nucleotides outside the gene matches: 3. CDR3 length: 13 amino acids. This CDR3 reads CASSPDRADGYTF. In DNA, the CDR3 is TGTGCCAGCTCACCGGACAGGGCCGATGGCTACACCTTC.

This chain links TRBV6-6 with TRBJ2-7; weak D call: TRBD2 (6 bases). The CDR3 is 12 amino acids. Germline CDR1 reads MNHNY; CDR2 reads SVGAGI (reference sequence). The V and J ends lost 8 bases and 5 bases respectively, with 13 bases between them. DNA of the CDR3: TGTGCCAGCGGCCCGGGGGACCACGAGCAGTACTTC. Translation: CASGPGDHEQYF.

The genes are TRBV19 and TRBJ1-2; 8 bases agree with TRBD1. Trimming took 0 bases from V and 6 from J; bases not matched to a gene: 6. Per germline, CDR1 LNHDA and CDR2 SQIVND (reference sequence). This CDR3 is built from 15 residues. This chain's CDR3 is CASSIDTGGDDGYTF. CDR3 DNA sequence: TGTGCCAGTAGTATAGATACAGGGGGAGATGATGGCTACACCTTC.

V usage is TRBV7-9 and J usage is TRBJ1-2; tentative D call: TRBD1 (6 bases). Germline lookup yields CDR1 SEHNR and CDR2 FQNEAQ (reference sequence). The germline V and J ends were trimmed by 4 bases and 5 bases, with 23 bases remaining between them. The CDR3 sequence is 17 residues long. For the CDR3, the DNA is TGTGCCAGCAGCTCAACAGCCAGGGTCACAGGGAAATATGGCTACACCTTC. Translating it yields CASSSTARVTGKYGYTF.

This clone is a singleton in its sample. This chain uses TRBV5-1 with TRBJ2-5; 7 bases align to TRBD2. The CDR3 length is 15 residues. Per the germline V gene, CDR1 is SGHRS and CDR2 is YFSETQ. Trimming at V came to 1 base and at J to 4 bases, leaving 7 bases not matched to a gene. CDR3 sequence (DNA): TGCGCCAGCAGCTTGTGGGGCGGGAGTGGAGAGACCCAGTACTTC. Its translation is CASSLWGGSGETQYF.

V is TRBV6-5 and J is TRBJ2-3, with D possibly matching TRBD2 (5 bases). Trimming removed 6 bases at V and 4 bases at J, with 14 bases between. CDR1 is MNHEY, CDR2 SVGAGI, per germline. CDR3 size: 14 residues. The DNA for the CDR3 is TGTGCCAGCAGACTAGGCTTTGGGGCAGATACGCAGTATTTT. Protein product: CASRLGFGADTQYF.

The chain employs TRBV2 and TRBJ1-6; D is ambiguous. The CDR3 loop spans 15 amino acids. Germline loops: CDR1 SNHLY, CDR2 FYNNEI. V lost 7 bases, J lost 10 bases, and 20 bases lay in between. CDR3 protein: CASIPNTGEGSPLHF. In DNA, the CDR3 is TGTGCCAGCATCCCCAACACGGGAGAGGGATCACCCCTCCACTTT.

The table lists this clone with a few counts. This sequence joins TRBV7-9 and TRBJ1-3; 11 bases agree with TRBD1. The V gene's germline CDR1 is SEHNR and CDR2 FQNEAQ (reference sequence). CDR3 length: 16 residues. Unmatched junction bases numbered 1, after V lost 2 bases and J lost 1 base. The CDR3 DNA reads as TGTGCCAGCAGCTTAAGGGACAGGGGGTCTGGAAACACCATATATTTT. Its translation is CASSLRDRGSGNTIYF.

This clone was recorded once. J is TRBJ1-5 and V is TRBV27, with TRBD1 identical over 12 bases. Germline CDR1 is MNHEY and CDR2 is SMNVEV (reference sequence). The CDR3 runs 16 residues. The V gene end was trimmed by 6 bases and the J gene end by 9 bases; junction bases not matched to a gene: 12. In DNA form, the CDR3 reads TGTGCCAGCAGGCCCGGGACAGGGGGCGAAAGTCGGCCCCAGCATTTT. It encodes CASRPGTGGESRPQHF.

The CDR3 DNA reads TGTGCCAGCAGCCGCCGGGACACTAAAGAGACCCAGTACTTC. Protein product: CASSRRDTKETQYF. The rearrangement uses TRBV5-8 and TRBJ2-5; perhaps TRBD1 as D (6 bases). The ends were cut back, 4 bases at V and 3 bases at J, with 13 bases in the middle. This CDR3 is 14 amino acids long. Looked up from germline, CDR1 is SGHTS and CDR2 is YDEGEE.

The gene calls are TRBV9 and TRBJ1-1; 8 nucleotides agree with TRBD1. V gave up 4 bases and J gave up 8 bases; unmatched junction bases: 10. This CDR3 has 14 residues. Germline V gene sequence: CDR1 SGDLS, CDR2 YYNGEE. The CDR3 loop is CASSLPDRASEAFF. DNA of the CDR3: TGTGCCAGCAGCCTCCCGGACAGGGCGAGCGAAGCTTTCTTT.

J is TRBJ2-5 and V is TRBV2, with D perhaps matching TRBD1 (5 bases). Trimming removed 0 bases from V and 1 base from J, with 9 bases in between. The length of the CDR3 is 15 residues. Germline CDR1 reads SNHLY; CDR2 reads FYNNEI. As DNA, the CDR3 is TGTGCCAGCAGTGAAGCTACACAGGTCCAAGAGACCCAGTACTTC. Translating gives CASSEATQVQETQYF. The full variable domain, rest sourced from reference TRBV2 and TRBJ2-5, is EPEVTQTPSHQVTQMGQEVILRCVPISNHLYFYWYRQILGQKVEFLVSFYNNEISEKSEIFDDQFSVERPDGSNFTLKIRSTKLEDSAMYFCASSEATQVQETQYFGPGTRLLVL.

J is TRBJ2-7 and V is TRBV19, with a possible D match to TRBD2 (5 bases). V lost 1 base and J lost 5, with 9 bases in between. The CDR3 length is 13 residues. The germline gives CDR1 LNHDA, CDR2 SQIVND (reference sequence). The CDR3 coding sequence is TGTGCCAGTAGTATAGGAAAGAGGGACGAGCAGTACTTC. As protein: CASSIGKRDEQYF.

The chain carries TRBV6-5 and TRBJ2-7; D may be TRBD2 (6 bases). Per the germline V gene, CDR1 is MNHEY and CDR2 is SVGAGI. Between the trimmed V and J ends, which lost 2 bases and 0 bases, there was a span of 11 bases. The CDR3 is 15 residues long. The CDR3 loop is CASSYAGGSSYEQYF. The CDR3 coding sequence is TGTGCCAGCAGTTACGCCGGGGGTAGCTCCTACGAGCAGTACTTC.